This T cell receptor beta chain was observed in a study of blood T cell repertoires in COVID-19. Study in general: The origin of the acute and convalescent COVID-19 samples was the United States, Italy and Spain.

Here immunoSEQ multiplex PCR was the method, and the copy in TCRdb shows in-frame clones only, minus some. The profile shows around 80,000 clones, 83% of them singletons. The CDR3 runs to 16 residues. The V gene lost 1 base and the J gene lost 4 bases, with 16 bases spanning the gap. In germline, CDR1 is LGHNA, CDR2 YNFKEQ. The V and J genes are TRBV4-2 and TRBJ2-5, with D perhaps TRBD2 (5 bases). This clonotype was obtained from an elderly woman with acute or convalescent COVID-19. Sequencing used peripheral blood. CDR3 DNA: TGTGCCAGCAGCCAAGGAGGGTCCGGCGCCGGAGAGACCCAGTACTTC. As protein: CASSQGGSGAGETQYF.